This TCR beta chain was identified during a study of blood T cells in healthy people across ages (dated by TCRdb to between 2015 and 2017). The study in broad terms: In model experiments, template switching captured about one uniquely barcoded TCR beta cDNA molecule for every two T cells. The study measured age-related changes in TCR beta repertoire diversity using deep sequencing normalized with unique cDNA molecular identifiers. The study analyzed two additional independent replicas of 1 million unique cDNA reads from the same blood draw for two donors, one aged 18 to 30 and one aged 80 or older. To avoid experimental bias, donors of different ages were spread randomly across the sequencing lanes. The donors were divided into four age groups: young (average 16 years), middle-aged (around 37), aged (about 61) and long-lived (roughly 86). Beyond this particular receptor, the publication reports: Estimates of total diversity from one million sequenced T cells were regarded as lower bounds and underestimates. As age increased, observed TCR beta diversity per million T cells dropped in a roughly linear way, and a significant reduction was already evident by age around 41. Since profiling was done on bulk unsorted PBMCs, naive and antigen-experienced compartments could not be conclusively compared. Compared with the aged group, the long-lived group had more naive CD4+ T cells, fewer expanded clones and increased TCR diversity, a pattern suggesting age selection. Observed TCR beta diversity correlated strongly with the percentage of naive T cells measured by flow cytometry. Because the CMV infection status of the donors was unknown, age-related changes in expanded clonotypes may potentially have been confounded.

This clonotype was picked up many times. Its recognized antigen is unknown. No much larger clone exists at a distance of one base, and base qualities are not known. Library creation used 5' RACE. The instrument given in TCRdb is Illumina HiSeq 2500. The second PCR ran for roughly 6 to 11 cycles and used a J-beta primer mix along with a sample-barcoded 5' primer. A template-switch 5' adaptor carrying 12 random nucleotides introduced a unique molecular identifier onto each TCR beta cDNA molecule. At least 3 million CDR3-containing paired-end reads were obtained from each sample. First-strand cDNA synthesis was performed from all RNA using the Mint cDNA synthesis kit, with priming by a TRBC-specific oligonucleotide. After uracil-DNA glycosylase treatment, a first 18-cycle PCR used universal primers M1SS and BC2_uni_R on all cDNA. Processing in the source paper ran as follows. For normalization, 1 million high-quality reads were randomly selected from each sample, with every read carrying a distinct molecular identifier. Instead of being binned into consensus sequences, reads with shared molecular identifiers were discarded. MiTCR, with a Q25 quality threshold and the strictest error-elimination algorithm, was used for CDR3 identification, clonotype clustering and error correction. A nonparametric unseen species model with Euler transformation was used to estimate a lower bound on total TCR beta diversity. TCRdb trimmed the raw reads at Q25, called clones with MiXCR and kept productive beta chains. A single entry per CDR3 protein holds the most common genes and DNA from its merged rows. The V and J calls shown here were made by TCRdb, not taken from the authors' results. The sample has 870,000 or so distinct CDR3 sequences on record, 29% of them singletons. 15% to 20% of the sample comes from the top ten.

The roughly 39 donors, aged about 6 to 95 years, were systemically healthy Caucasian individuals from Russia. About 9.6 milliliters of peripheral blood were collected from each donor into EDTA-treated Vacutainer tubes. Ficoll-Paque density-gradient centrifugation was used to isolate PBMCs, with at least 6.5 million per sample. Total RNA was extracted from PBMCs with Trizol reagent, with at least 6 micrograms obtained per sample. For every donor, an aliquot of PBMCs went through flow cytometry to measure the percentages of naive CD45RAhigh/CD27high T cells. The material sequenced was blood. The TCR comes from a woman older than 75 in good health.

The CDR3 region: CASSTSGSRYNEQFF. At the DNA level, the sequence is TGTGCCAGCAGCACGTCGGGGTCAAGGTACAATGAGCAGTTCTTC. The chain couples TRBV6-1 to TRBJ2-1, with a tentative D gene TRBD2 over 5 matching bases. Trimming at the junction amounts to 6 bases on V and 4 bases on J, and the germline ends lie 16 bases apart. The CDR3 spans 15 residues, from the cysteine through the phenylalanine. The entry retains the CDR3 DNA only, 45 bases that are in frame from base 1. The germline V gene sets CDR1 to MNHNS and CDR2 to SASEGT.